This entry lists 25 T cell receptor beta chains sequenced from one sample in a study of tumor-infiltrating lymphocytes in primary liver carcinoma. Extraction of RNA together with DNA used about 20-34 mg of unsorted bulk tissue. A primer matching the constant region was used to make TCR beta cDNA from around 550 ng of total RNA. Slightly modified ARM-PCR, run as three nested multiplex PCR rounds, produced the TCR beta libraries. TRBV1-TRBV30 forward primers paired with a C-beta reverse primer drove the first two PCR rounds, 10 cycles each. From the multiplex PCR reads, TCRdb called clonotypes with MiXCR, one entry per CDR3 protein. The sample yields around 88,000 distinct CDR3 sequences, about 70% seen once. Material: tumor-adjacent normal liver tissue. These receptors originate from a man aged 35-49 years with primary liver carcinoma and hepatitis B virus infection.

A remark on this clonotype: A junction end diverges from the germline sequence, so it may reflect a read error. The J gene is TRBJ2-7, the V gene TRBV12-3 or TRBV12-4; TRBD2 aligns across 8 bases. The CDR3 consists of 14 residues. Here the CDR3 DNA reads TGTGCCAGCAGTTTATCAGCGGGAGACTACGAGCACTACTTC. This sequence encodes CASSLSAGDYEHYF.

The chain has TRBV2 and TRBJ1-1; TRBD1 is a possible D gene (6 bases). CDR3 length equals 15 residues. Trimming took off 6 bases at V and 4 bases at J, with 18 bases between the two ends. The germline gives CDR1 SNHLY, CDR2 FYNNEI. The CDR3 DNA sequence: TGTGCCAGCAGCGTGGGGGTACAGGGCGGCACTGAAGCTTTCTTT. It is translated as CASSVGVQGGTEAFF.

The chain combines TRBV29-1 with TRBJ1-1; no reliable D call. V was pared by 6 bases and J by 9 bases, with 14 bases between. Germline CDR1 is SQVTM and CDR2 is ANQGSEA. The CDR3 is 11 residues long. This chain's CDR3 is CSVFWDVKAFF. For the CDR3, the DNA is TGCAGCGTCTTTTGGGATGTAAAAGCTTTCTTT.

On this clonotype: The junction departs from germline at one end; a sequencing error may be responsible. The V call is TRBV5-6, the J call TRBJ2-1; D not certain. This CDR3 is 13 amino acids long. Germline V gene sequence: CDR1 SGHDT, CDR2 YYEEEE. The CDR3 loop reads CTSSLVLTDEQLF. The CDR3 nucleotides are TGTACCAGCAGCTTGGTACTAACCGATGAGCAGCTCTTC.

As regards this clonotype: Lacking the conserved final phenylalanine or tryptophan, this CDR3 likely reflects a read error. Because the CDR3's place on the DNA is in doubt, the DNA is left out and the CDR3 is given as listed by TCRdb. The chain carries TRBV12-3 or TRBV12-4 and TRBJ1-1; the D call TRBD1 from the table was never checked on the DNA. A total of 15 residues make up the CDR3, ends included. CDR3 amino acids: CPSSFGTVPNTEALC.

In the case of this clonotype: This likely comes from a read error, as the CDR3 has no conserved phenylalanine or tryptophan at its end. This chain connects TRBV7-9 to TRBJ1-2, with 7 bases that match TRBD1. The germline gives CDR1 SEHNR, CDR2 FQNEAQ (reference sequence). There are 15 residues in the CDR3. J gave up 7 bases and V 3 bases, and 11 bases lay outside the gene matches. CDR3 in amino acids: CASSFTFDRDPGYTI. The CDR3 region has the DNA TGTGCCAGCAGCTTTACCTTCGACAGGGACCCTGGCTACACCATC.

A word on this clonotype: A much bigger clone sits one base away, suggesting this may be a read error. The chain's CDR3 is CASIRQGQITEELFF. The CDR3 DNA sequence: TGTGCCAGCATCCGACAGGGCCAAATCACCGAGGAGCTGTTTTTT. The J gene is TRBJ2-2, the V gene TRBV5-6, with 7 bases aligning to TRBD1. In germline, CDR1 is SGHDT, CDR2 YYEEEE. The CDR3 covers 15 residues.

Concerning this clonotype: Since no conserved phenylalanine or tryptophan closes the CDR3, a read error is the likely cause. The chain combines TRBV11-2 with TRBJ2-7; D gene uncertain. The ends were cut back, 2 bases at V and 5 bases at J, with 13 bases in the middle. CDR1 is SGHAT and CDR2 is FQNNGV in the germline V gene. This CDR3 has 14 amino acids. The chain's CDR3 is CASSLTYGANEQYL. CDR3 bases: TGTGCCAGCAGCTTAACCTACGGAGCCAACGAGCAGTACTTG.

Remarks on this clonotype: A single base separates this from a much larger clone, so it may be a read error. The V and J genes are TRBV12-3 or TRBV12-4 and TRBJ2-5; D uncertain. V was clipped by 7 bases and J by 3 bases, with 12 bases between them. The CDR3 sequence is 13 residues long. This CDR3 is CASTPVYEETQYF. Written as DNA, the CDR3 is TGTGCCAGCACCCCTGTCTACGAAGAGACCCAGTACTTC.

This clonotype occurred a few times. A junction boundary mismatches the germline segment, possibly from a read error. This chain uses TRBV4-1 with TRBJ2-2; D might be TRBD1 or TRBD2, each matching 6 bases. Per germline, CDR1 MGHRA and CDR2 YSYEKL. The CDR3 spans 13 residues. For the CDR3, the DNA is TGCGCCAGTAGCCAGGGACAAGGCGGGGAGCTGTCTTTT. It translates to CASSQGQGGELSF.

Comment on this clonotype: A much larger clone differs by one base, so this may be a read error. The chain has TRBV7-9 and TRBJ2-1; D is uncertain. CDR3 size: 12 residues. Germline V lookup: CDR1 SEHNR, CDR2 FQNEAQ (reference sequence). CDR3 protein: CASGFFLDEQFF. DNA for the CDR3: TGTGCCAGCGGCTTCTTCCTTGATGAGCAGTTCTTC.

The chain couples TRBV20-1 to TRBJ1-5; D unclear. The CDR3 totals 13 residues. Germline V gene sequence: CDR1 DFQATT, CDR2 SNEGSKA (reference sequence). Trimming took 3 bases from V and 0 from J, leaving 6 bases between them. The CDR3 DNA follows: TGCAGTGCTAGGGGGAGTAGCAATCAGCCCCAGCATTTT. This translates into CSARGSSNQPQHF.

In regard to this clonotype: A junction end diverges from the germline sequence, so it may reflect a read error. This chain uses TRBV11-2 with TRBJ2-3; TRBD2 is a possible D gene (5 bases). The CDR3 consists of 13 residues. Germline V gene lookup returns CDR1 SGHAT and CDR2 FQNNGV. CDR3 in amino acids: CGSSPLADDTHYF. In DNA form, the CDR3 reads TGTGGCAGCAGCCCGCTAGCAGATGATACGCACTATTTT.

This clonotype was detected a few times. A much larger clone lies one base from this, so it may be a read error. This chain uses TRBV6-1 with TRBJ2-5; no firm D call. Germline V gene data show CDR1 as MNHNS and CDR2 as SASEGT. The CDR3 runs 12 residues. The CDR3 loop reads CANSLVRETQYF. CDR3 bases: TGTGCCAACAGTCTGGTAAGAGAGACCCAGTACTTC.

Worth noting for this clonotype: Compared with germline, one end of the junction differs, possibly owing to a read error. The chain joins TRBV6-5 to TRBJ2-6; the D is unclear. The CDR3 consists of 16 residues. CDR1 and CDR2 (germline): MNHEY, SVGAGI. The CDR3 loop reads CVSSRWSTSGANVLTF. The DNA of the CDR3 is TGTGTCAGCAGCCGATGGAGTACCTCTGGGGCCAACGTCCTGACTTTC.

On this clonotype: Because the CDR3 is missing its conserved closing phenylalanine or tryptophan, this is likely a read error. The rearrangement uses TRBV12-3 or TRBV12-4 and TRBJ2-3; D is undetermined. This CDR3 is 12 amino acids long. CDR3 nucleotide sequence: TGTGCCATCAGTCCTCTCTTTGATACGCAGTATTTA. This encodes CAISPLFDTQYL.

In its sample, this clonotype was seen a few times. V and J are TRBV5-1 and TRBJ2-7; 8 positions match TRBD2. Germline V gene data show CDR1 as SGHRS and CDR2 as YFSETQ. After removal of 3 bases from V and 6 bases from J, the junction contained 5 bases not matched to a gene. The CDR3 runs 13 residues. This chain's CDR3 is CASSSGTRVEQYF. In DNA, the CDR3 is TGCGCCAGCAGCTCTGGGACTAGGGTCGAGCAGTACTTC.

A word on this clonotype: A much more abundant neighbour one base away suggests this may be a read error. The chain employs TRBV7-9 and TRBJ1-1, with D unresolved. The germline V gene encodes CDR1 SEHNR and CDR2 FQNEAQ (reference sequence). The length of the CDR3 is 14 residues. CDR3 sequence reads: CTSSSPADGTEAFF. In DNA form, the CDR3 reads TGTACCAGCAGCTCCCCGGCGGACGGCACTGAAGCTTTCTTT.

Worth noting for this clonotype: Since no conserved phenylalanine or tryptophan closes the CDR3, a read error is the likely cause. In nucleotides, the CDR3 is TGTGCCAGCAGCCGGGGACTAGGGGCATCCTACGAGCAGTACCTC. Translating it yields CASSRGLGASYEQYL. This chain connects TRBV5-5 to TRBJ2-7, with 8 bases that match TRBD2. The CDR3 totals 15 residues. Unmatched junction bases numbered 7, after V lost 4 bases and J lost 1 base. Germline V lookup: CDR1 SGHKS, CDR2 YYEKEE (reference sequence).

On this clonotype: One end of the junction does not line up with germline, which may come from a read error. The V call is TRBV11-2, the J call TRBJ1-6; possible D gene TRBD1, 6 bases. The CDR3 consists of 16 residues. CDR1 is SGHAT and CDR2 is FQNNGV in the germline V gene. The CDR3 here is CASSLRRGTTNSPFHF. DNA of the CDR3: TGTGCCAGCAGCTTAAGGAGGGGGACCACTAATTCACCCTTCCACTTT.

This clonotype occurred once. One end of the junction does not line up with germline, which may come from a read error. CDR3 residues: CGVSSNSEAFF. CDR3 coding DNA: TGCGGCGTTTCTTCGAACTCTGAAGCTTTCTTT. This chain links TRBV29-1 with TRBJ1-1, with D unresolved. There are 11 residues in the CDR3. The germline CDR1 and CDR2 sequences are SQVTM and ANQGSEA.

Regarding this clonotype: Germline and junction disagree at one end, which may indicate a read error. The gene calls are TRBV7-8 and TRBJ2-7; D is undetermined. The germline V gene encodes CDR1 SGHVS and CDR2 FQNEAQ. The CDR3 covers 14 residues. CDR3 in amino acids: CASNLEISSYEQYF. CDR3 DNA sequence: TGTGCCAGCAACTTAGAGATAAGCTCCTATGAGCAATACTTC.

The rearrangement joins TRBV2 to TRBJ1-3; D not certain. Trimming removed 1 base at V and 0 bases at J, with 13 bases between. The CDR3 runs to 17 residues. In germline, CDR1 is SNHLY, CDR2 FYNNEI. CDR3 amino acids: CASSEEGWTGSGNTIYF. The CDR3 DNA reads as TGTGCCAGCAGTGAAGAAGGGTGGACCGGCTCTGGAAACACCATATATTTT.

The CDR3 reads CAISEGTGPTSGNTIYF. The CDR3 bases are TGTGCCATCAGTGAGGGGACAGGACCAACCTCTGGAAACACCATATATTTT. V is TRBV10-3 and J is TRBJ1-3; 8 bases align to TRBD1. Germline assignment: CDR1 ENHRY and CDR2 SYGVKD. This CDR3 contains 17 residues. V dropped 2 bases and J dropped 0; count of bases not matched to a gene: 6.

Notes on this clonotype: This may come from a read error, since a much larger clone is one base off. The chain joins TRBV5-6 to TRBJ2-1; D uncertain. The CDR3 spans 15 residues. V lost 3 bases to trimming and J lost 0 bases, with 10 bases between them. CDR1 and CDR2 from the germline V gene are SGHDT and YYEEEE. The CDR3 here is CASSSRSDSYNEQFF. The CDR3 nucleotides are TGTGCCAGCAGCTCTCGTTCGGACTCCTACAATGAGCAGTTCTTC. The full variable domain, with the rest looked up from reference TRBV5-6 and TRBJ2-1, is DAGVTQSPTHLIKTRGQQVTLRCSPKSGHDTVSWYQQALGQGPQFIFQYYEEEERQRGNFPDRFSGHQFPNYSSELNVNALLLGDSALYLCASSSRSDSYNEQFFGPGTRLTVL.